The 23 T cell receptor beta chains listed next were all sequenced from one sample in a study of blood T cell repertoires in COVID-19. The method was immunoSEQ multiplex PCR; TCRdb's version includes in-frame clones alone and lacks a portion of them. The table lists over 85,000 clones, 70% to 90% of them singletons. The sequencing sample was made of peripheral blood. All receptors derive from a human donor with acute or convalescent COVID-19. The donor label of this sample is uncertain.

This clone was picked up a small number of times. This sequence joins TRBV14 and TRBJ1-1; the D is unclear. CDR1 is SGHDN, CDR2 FVKESK, per germline. The CDR3 runs 12 residues. Trimming left V 7 bases short and J 5 bases short, with 11 bases between. CDR3 sequence (DNA): TGTGCCAGCACATCGGGTTGGACTGAAGCTTTCTTT. Translation gives CASTSGWTEAFF.

The V call is TRBV7-3, the J call TRBJ2-1; 9 nucleotides align to TRBD2. The CDR3 runs to 16 residues. V lost 0 bases and J lost 9; bases outside the gene matches: 9. CDR1 is SGHTA, CDR2 FQGTGA, per germline. The CDR3 is CASSLTTRGGVGEQFF. Written as DNA, the CDR3 is TGTGCCAGCAGCTTAACGACGCGGGGGGGAGTCGGTGAGCAGTTCTTC.

The CDR3 loop is CASMFPGPTTVGNYGYTF. DNA of the CDR3: TGTGCCAGCATGTTCCCCGGACCGACGACAGTGGGTAACTATGGCTACACCTTC. The chain employs TRBV28 and TRBJ1-2; a possible D gene is TRBD1 (5 bases). V shed 7 bases and J shed 1 base, with 25 bases lying between them. CDR3 length equals 18 residues. Germline V lookup: CDR1 MDHEN, CDR2 SYDVKM.

CDR3 region: CATSDPGQGRGYGYTF. The CDR3 nucleotides are TGTGCCACCAGTGATCCGGGACAGGGAAGGGGCTATGGCTACACCTTC. This chain uses TRBV24-1 with TRBJ1-2; 9 bases fit TRBD1. V was clipped by 3 bases and J by 4 bases; unmatched bases: 8. The germline V gene has CDR1 KGHDR and CDR2 SFDVKD. The CDR3 runs to 16 residues.

The genes are TRBV10-3 and TRBJ1-6; 10 bases are a match to TRBD1. Trimming took 2 bases from V and 9 from J; bases not matched to a gene: 7. This CDR3 comprises 16 residues. CDR1 is ENHRY and CDR2 is SYGVKD in the germline V gene. CDR3 sequence (DNA): TGTGCCATCAGTGAGACCGGGACAGGGGTTGGTTCACCCCTCCACTTT. Protein: CAISETGTGVGSPLHF.

The chain uses TRBV13 and TRBJ1-3; D is unresolved. Germline V lookup: CDR1 PRHDT, CDR2 FYEKMQ (reference sequence). The ends were cut back, 5 bases at V and 6 bases at J, with 5 bases in the middle. The CDR3 loop spans 11 amino acids. CDR3 sequence (DNA): TGTGCCAGCAGCGCTATAAACACCATATATTTT. It is translated as CASSAINTIYF.

J is TRBJ2-1 and V is TRBV18; 7 bases are shared with TRBD1. CDR1 and CDR2 from the germline V gene are KGHSH and LQKENI. CDR3 length: 12 amino acids. V gave up 6 bases and J gave up 8 bases; unmatched junction bases: 4. CDR3 sequence (DNA): TGTGCCAGCTCGACAGGGTTCGATGAGCAGTTCTTC. Protein product: CASSTGFDEQFF.

The V gene is TRBV12-3 or TRBV12-4, the J gene TRBJ1-1, with no clear D. The length of the CDR3 is 12 residues. The ends were cut back, 3 bases at V and 3 bases at J, with 5 bases in the middle. DNA for the CDR3: TGTGCCAGCAGTTTTTCTGACACTGAAGCTTTCTTT. Residues: CASSFSDTEAFF.

This clone showed up just a few times. The chain joins TRBV7-2 to TRBJ2-3, with 10 bases lining up with TRBD2. The germline V gene has CDR1 SGHTA and CDR2 FQGNSA. Trimming removed 5 bases from V and 2 bases from J; junction bases left unmatched: 7. The CDR3 runs to 16 residues. As DNA, the CDR3 is TGTGCCAGCAGCCAAGCGGGGGGGCGGATCACAGATACGCAGTATTTT. This encodes CASSQAGGRITDTQYF. Looking up the rest from reference TRBV7-2 and TRBJ2-3 gives the full variable domain: GAGVSQSPSNKVTEKGKDVELRCDPISGHTALYWYRQSLGQGLEFLIYFQGNSAPDKSGLPSDRFSAERTGGSVSTLTIQRTQQEDSAVYLCASSQAGGRITDTQYFGPGTRLTVL.

The chain couples TRBV5-1 to TRBJ2-5; a possible D gene is TRBD1 (6 bases). The V gene's germline CDR1 is SGHRS and CDR2 YFSETQ. The CDR3 totals 15 residues. V lost 0 bases, J lost 5 bases, and 14 bases lay in between. The CDR3 protein is CASSLESGEWETQYF. The CDR3 DNA is TGCGCCAGCAGCTTGGAGTCAGGGGAATGGGAGACCCAGTACTTC.

V usage is TRBV5-1 and J usage is TRBJ1-1; D is undetermined. Per germline, CDR1 SGHRS and CDR2 YFSETQ. This CDR3 comprises 13 residues. V was cut by 1 base and J by 1 base, with 5 bases left in between. CDR3: CASSLTGNTEAFF. CDR3 DNA sequence: TGCGCCAGCAGCTTGACCGGGAACACTGAAGCTTTCTTT.

V usage is TRBV5-5 and J usage is TRBJ1-1, with D unresolved. V was shortened by 4 bases and J by 8 bases, with 12 bases between the two germline ends. The CDR3 is made up of 12 amino acids. CDR1 is SGHKS, CDR2 YYEKEE, per germline (reference sequence). In DNA form, the CDR3 reads TGTGCCAGCAGCCTCATTGGCAGGGAAGCTTTCTTT. Protein product: CASSLIGREAFF.

This chain connects TRBV5-1 to TRBJ2-2; 7 nucleotides agree with TRBD1. CDR3 length: 15 residues. Germline CDR1 reads SGHRS; CDR2 reads YFSETQ. J gave up 3 bases and V 8 bases, and 10 bases lay outside the gene matches. The CDR3 DNA is TGCGCCAGTTGTCCGGGACAGCCGGACACCGGGGAGCTGTTTTTT. Its translation: CASCPGQPDTGELFF.

V gene TRBV19 combines with J gene TRBJ1-2, with D possibly being TRBD1 (5 bases). Germline assignment: CDR1 LNHDA and CDR2 SQIVND (reference sequence). Trimming took 6 bases from V and 1 from J, leaving 12 bases between them. The CDR3 sequence is 14 residues long. The CDR3, as DNA: TGTGCCAGTAGGCCCCAAGGGGTTAACTATGGCTACACCTTC. As protein: CASRPQGVNYGYTF.

The rearrangement uses TRBV7-3 and TRBJ2-1; tentatively, D is TRBD2 (5 bases). CDR1 and CDR2 from the germline V gene are SGHTA and FQGTGA. Trimming shortened V by 5 bases and J by 0 bases, and 11 bases separated the two germline ends. CDR3 size: 15 residues. The CDR3 coding sequence is TGTGCCAGCAGCCCCCACAGCGGCTCCTACAATGAGCAGTTCTTC. Protein product: CASSPHSGSYNEQFF.

The chain joins TRBV3-1 (or the pseudogene TRBV3-2) to TRBJ2-5; 7 positions match TRBD2. The germline CDR1 and CDR2 sequences are LGHDT and YNNKEL (reference sequence). This CDR3 comprises 14 residues. Trimming removed 7 bases from V and 5 bases from J; junction bases left unmatched: 10. CDR3 loop: CASIPRGGRETQYF. The CDR3 nucleotides read TGTGCCAGCATCCCCCGCGGGGGTCGGGAGACCCAGTACTTC.

This chain uses TRBV5-4 with TRBJ1-3, with TRBD1 identical over 7 bases. Trimming at V came to 0 bases and at J to 2 bases, leaving 2 bases not matched to a gene. The CDR3 sequence is 15 residues long. From germline, CDR1 is SGHNT and CDR2 YYREEE (reference sequence). CDR3 nucleotide sequence: TGTGCCAGCAGCTTGGGAGACAGGGCTGGAAACACCATATATTTT. Translated: CASSLGDRAGNTIYF. Based on the CDR3 plus reference TRBV5-4 and TRBJ1-3, the full variable domain is ETGVTQSPTHLIKTRGQQVTLRCSSQSGHNTVSWYQQALGQGPQFIFQYYREEENGRGNFPPRFSGLQFPNYSSELNVNALELDDSALYLCASSLGDRAGNTIYFGEGSWLTVV.

This chain links TRBV20-1 with TRBJ1-2, with 11 bases that match TRBD1. The CDR3 runs 11 residues. J was trimmed by 8 bases and V by 5 bases; bases with no gene match: 1. Germline lookup yields CDR1 DFQATT and CDR2 SNEGSKA (reference sequence). Written as DNA, the CDR3 is TGCAGTGCTTGGACAGGGGGCGGCTACACCTTC. Translating it yields CSAWTGGGYTF.

This sequence joins TRBV30 and TRBJ2-1; 10 positions agree with TRBD2. J lost 4 bases, V lost 4 bases, and 1 base had no gene match. Germline CDR1 and CDR2: GTSNPN and SVGIG (reference sequence). The CDR3 totals 13 residues. DNA of the CDR3: TGTGCCTGGAAGCGGGGGGGGTACAATGAGCAGTTCTTC. Encoded protein: CAWKRGGYNEQFF.

The chain links TRBV7-9 to TRBJ2-7; the D is unclear. The CDR3 is made up of 13 amino acids. V lost 7 bases, J lost 5 bases, and 15 bases lay in between. CDR1 and CDR2 (germline): SEHNR, FQNEAQ (reference sequence). DNA for the CDR3: TGTGCCAGCAAACGCCCGGTCTCTGACGAGCAGTACTTC. It codes for CASKRPVSDEQYF.

The rearrangement links TRBV28 to TRBJ1-2, with a possible D match to TRBD1 (5 bases). Germline V lookup: CDR1 MDHEN, CDR2 SYDVKM. The CDR3 runs to 17 residues. V gave up 2 bases and J gave up 0 bases, with 16 bases separating them. CDR3 bases: TGTGCCAGCAGTTTAGGGGGGTTCGGGGAGGCTAACTATGGCTACACCTTC. It codes for CASSLGGFGEANYGYTF.

The chain couples TRBV19 to TRBJ2-3, with D maybe TRBD2 (5 bases). V dropped 0 bases and J dropped 1 base, with 8 bases sitting between them. The CDR3 totals 15 residues. CDR1 LNHDA and CDR2 SQIVND come from the germline V gene (reference sequence). CDR3 in DNA: TGTGCCAGTAGTATAGATCAGAGGGGCACAGATACGCAGTATTTT. Encoded protein: CASSIDQRGTDTQYF.

The chain joins TRBV5-6 to TRBJ1-1; D not resolved. V was clipped by 0 bases and J by 7 bases, with 13 bases between them. This CDR3 has 14 residues. Germline CDR1 is SGHDT and CDR2 is YYEEEE. This chain's CDR3 is CASSLGPSRGEAFF. CDR3 DNA sequence: TGTGCCAGCAGCTTGGGACCCTCGCGGGGTGAAGCTTTCTTT.